The TCR beta chain described here comes from a study of molecular identifiers for immune sequencing clone quantification. This clonotype occurred many times. TCRdb independently ran MiXCR on the PCR reads; one entry per CDR3 protein. The sample lists some 590,000 distinct CDR3 sequences; around 25% were seen once. Germline V gives CDR1 LGHDT, CDR2 YNNKEL (reference sequence). This CDR3 spans 13 amino acids. The V gene lost 3 bases and the J gene lost 2 bases, with 4 bases spanning the gap. The chain links TRBV3-1 to TRBJ2-2; no firm D call. The source material was naive CD8+ T cells from blood, with Jurkat cell RNA spiked in. Sample subset: FACS-sorted CD8+CD4-CCR7+CD45RA+ naive T cells. The receptor was derived from a human donor in good health. Some libraries in this study had Jurkat cell RNA spiked in. The CDR3 loop reads CASSHPNTGELFF. The CDR3 nucleotides are TGTGCCAGCAGCCACCCAAACACCGGGGAGCTGTTTTTT.